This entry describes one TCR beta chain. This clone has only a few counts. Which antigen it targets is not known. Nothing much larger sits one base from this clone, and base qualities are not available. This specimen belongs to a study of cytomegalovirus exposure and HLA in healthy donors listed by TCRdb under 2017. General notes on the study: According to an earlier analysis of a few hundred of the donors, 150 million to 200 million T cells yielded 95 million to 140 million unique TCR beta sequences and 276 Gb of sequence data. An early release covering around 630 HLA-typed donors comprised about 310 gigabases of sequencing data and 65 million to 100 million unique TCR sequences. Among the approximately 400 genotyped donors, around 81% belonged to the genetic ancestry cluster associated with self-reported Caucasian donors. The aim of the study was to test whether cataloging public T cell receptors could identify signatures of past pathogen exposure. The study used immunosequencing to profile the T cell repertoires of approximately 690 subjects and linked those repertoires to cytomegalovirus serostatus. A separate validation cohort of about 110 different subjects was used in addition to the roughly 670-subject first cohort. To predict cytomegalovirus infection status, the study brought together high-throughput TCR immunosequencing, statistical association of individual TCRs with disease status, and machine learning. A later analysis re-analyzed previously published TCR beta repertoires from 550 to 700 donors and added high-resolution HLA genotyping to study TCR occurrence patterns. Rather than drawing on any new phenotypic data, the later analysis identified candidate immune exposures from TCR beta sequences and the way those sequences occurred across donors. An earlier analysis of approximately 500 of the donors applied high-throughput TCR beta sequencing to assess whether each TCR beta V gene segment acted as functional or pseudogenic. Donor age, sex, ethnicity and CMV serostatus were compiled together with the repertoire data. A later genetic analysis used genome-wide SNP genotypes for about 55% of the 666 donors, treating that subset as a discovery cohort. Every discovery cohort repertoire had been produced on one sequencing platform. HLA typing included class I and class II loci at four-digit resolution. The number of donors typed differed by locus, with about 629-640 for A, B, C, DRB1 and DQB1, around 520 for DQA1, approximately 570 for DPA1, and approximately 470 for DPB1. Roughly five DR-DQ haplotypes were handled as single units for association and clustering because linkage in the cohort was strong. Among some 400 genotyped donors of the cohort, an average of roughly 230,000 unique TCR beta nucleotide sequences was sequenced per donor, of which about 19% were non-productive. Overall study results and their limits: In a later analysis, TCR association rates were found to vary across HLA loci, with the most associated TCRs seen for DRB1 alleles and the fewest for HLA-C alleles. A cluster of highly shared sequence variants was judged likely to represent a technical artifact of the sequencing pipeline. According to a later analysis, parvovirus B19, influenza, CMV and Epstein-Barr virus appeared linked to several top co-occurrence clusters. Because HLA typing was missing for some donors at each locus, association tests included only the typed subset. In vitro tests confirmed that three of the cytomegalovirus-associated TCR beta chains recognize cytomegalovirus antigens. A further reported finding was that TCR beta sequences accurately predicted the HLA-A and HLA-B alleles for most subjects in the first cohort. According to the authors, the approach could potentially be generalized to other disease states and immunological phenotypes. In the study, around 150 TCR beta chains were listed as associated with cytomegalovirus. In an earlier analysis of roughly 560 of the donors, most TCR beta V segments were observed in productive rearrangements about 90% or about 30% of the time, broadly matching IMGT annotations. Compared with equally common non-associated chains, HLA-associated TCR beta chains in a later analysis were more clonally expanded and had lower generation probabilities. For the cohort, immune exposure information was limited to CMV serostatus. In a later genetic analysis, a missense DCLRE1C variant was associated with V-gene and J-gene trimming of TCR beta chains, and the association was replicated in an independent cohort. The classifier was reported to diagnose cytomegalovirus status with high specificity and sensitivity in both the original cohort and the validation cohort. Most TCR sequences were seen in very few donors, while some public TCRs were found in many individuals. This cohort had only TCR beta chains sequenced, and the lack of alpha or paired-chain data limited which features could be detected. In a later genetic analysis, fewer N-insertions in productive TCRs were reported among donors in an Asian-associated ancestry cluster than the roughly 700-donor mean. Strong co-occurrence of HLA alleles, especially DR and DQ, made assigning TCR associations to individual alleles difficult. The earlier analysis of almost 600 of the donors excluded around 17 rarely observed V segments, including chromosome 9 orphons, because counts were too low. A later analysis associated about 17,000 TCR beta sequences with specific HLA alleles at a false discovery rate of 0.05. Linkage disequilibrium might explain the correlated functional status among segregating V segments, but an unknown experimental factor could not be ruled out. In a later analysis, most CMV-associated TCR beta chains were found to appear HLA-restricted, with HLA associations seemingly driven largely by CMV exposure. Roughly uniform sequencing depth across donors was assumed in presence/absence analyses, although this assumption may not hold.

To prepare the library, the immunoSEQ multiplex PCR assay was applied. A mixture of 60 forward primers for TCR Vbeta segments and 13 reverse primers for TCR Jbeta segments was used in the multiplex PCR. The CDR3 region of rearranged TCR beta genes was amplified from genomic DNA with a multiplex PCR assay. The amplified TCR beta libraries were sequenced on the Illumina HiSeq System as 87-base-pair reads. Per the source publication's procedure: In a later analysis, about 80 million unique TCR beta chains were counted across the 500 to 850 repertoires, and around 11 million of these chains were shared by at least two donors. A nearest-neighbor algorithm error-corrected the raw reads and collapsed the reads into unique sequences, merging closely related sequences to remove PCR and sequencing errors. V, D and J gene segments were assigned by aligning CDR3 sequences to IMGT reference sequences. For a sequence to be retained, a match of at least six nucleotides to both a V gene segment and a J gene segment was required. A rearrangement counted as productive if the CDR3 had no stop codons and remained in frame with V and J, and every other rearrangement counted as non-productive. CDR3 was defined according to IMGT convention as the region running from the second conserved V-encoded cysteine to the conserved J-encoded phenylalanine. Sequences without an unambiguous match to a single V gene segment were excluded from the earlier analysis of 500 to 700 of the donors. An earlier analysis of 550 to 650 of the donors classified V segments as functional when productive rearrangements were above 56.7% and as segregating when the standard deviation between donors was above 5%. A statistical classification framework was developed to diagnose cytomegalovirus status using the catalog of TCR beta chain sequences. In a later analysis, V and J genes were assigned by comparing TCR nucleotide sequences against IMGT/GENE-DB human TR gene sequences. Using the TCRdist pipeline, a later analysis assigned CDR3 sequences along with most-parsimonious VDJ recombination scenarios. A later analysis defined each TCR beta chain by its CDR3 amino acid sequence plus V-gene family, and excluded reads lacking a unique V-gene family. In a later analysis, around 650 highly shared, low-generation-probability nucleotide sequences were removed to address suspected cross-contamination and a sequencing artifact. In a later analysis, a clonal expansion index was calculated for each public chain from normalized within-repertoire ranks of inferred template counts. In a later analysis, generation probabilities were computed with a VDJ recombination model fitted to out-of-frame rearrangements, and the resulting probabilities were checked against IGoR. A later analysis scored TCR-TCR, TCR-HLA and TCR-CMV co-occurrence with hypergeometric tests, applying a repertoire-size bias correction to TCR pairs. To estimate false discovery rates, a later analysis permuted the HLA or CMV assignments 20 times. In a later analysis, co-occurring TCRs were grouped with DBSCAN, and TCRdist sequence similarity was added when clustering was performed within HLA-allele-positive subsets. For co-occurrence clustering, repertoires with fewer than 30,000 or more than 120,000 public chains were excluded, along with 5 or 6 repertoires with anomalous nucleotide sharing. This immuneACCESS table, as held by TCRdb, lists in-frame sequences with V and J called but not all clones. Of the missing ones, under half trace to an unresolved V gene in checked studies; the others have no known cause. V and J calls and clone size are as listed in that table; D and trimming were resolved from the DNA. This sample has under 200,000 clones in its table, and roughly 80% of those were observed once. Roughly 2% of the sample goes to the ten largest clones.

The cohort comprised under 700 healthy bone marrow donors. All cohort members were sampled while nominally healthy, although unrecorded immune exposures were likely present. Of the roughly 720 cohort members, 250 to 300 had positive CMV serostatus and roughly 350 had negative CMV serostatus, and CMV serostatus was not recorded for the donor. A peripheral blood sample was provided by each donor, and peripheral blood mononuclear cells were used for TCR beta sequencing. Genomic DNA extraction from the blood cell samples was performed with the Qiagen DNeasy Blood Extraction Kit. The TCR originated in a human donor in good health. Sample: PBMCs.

The CDR3 is CASTELGGEETQYF. The DNA sequence is TGTGCCAGTACGGAACTGGGGGGGGAAGAGACCCAGTACTTC. The rearranged segments are TRBV25-1 and TRBJ2-5, with 7 bases in between that match TRBD2. The V end gives up 9 bases and the J end 3 bases, leaving 10 bases in the junction not matched to a gene. Including cysteine and phenylalanine, the CDR3 has 14 amino acids. Of the read, only the CDR3 DNA is kept; its 42 bases are in frame from base 1. CDR1 is given as MGHDK and CDR2 as SYGVNS, both from the germline V gene.